This passage covers 18 T cell receptor beta chains from one sample sequenced in a study of T cells in Graves' hyperthyroidism and ophthalmopathy. From RNA transcripts, TCR beta CDR3 regions were amplified. Carried out on the TCR CDR3, a first-round RT-PCR used the HTBI primer set. One entry per CDR3 protein results from TCRdb running MiXCR on the multiplex PCR reads. The data show 300,000 to 450,000 distinct CDR3 sequences, with around a quarter seen just once and around 79% held by the top ten. Sequencing input: blood. Source of these receptors: a man aged 45 to 65 with Graves' hyperthyroidism.

Here the CDR3 reads CASRNQEILAGVNEQFF. The CDR3 coding sequence is TGTGCCAGCAGAAACCAAGAGATACTAGCGGGGGTAAATGAGCAGTTCTTC. The V gene is TRBV7-2, the J gene TRBJ2-1, with 11 bases identical to TRBD2. Per germline, CDR1 SGHTA and CDR2 FQGNSA. The CDR3 sequence is 17 residues long. The ends lost 6 bases at V and 7 bases at J; junction bases unmatched: 14.

In this sample, this clonotype turned up many times. The CDR3 loop is CSARRQVVNTEAFF. The CDR3 region has the DNA TGCAGTGCTAGAAGACAGGTAGTGAACACTGAAGCTTTCTTT. This chain joins TRBV20-1 and TRBJ1-1; tentative D call: TRBD1 (6 bases). The CDR3 runs 14 residues. CDR1 and CDR2 from the germline V gene are DFQATT and SNEGSKA (reference sequence). Trimming took off 2 bases at V and 0 bases at J, with 10 bases between the two ends.

This clonotype was detected ten times or more. The genes are TRBV11-2 and TRBJ1-1; no reliable D call. The CDR3 is made up of 11 amino acids. CDR1 and CDR2 (germline): SGHAT, FQNNGV. Trimming left V 3 bases short and J 8 bases short, with 7 bases between. The CDR3 region is CASSFGQEAFF. CDR3 bases: TGTGCCAGCAGCTTTGGGCAAGAAGCTTTCTTT.

This clonotype was seen repeatedly, ten times or more. The V and J genes are TRBV12-3 or TRBV12-4 and TRBJ1-1; possibly TRBD1 for D (5 bases). The ends were cut back, 7 bases at V and 5 bases at J, with 17 bases in the middle. The CDR3 contains 14 residues. CDR3 DNA sequence: TGTGCCAGCACCTTGGACGGGGGTGGAACTGAAGCTTTCTTT. Its protein is CASTLDGGGTEAFF.

This clonotype has only a few counts. The chain carries TRBV12-3 or TRBV12-4 and TRBJ2-2, with 8 bases aligning to TRBD2. The CDR3 length is 17 residues. V shed 2 bases, J shed 5 bases, and the junction held 10 bases outside the gene matches. In nucleotides, the CDR3 is TGTGCCAGCAGTTTAAGGGTGGGAGCGGGAGAAACCGGGGAGCTGTTTTTT. It is translated as CASSLRVGAGETGELFF.

This clonotype was observed a handful of times. The rearrangement links TRBV20-1 to TRBJ1-3; D is undetermined. V lost 6 bases and J 1 base, leaving 4 bases between the germline ends. Looked up from germline, CDR1 is DFQATT and CDR2 is SNEGSKA (reference sequence). The CDR3 spans 11 residues. CDR3 DNA sequence: TGCAGTGCAGGGTCTGGAAACACCATATATTTT. This translates into CSAGSGNTIYF.

A word on this clonotype: Possible read error: a much larger clone is one base away. Since the CDR3 does not end with the conserved phenylalanine or tryptophan, this likely comes from a read error. The chain employs TRBV2 and TRBJ2-5; 11 bases are a match to TRBD1. V gave up 6 bases and J gave up 5 bases; unmatched junction bases: 2. The CDR3 extends over 13 amino acids. Germline V gene lookup returns CDR1 SNHLY and CDR2 FYNNEI. This chain's CDR3 is CASRGQGGETQYL. The CDR3 DNA sequence: TGTGCCAGCAGGGGACAGGGGGGGGAGACCCAGTACCTC.

V gene TRBV27 combines with J gene TRBJ2-7; D is perhaps TRBD2 (5 bases). V lost 3 bases, J lost 6 bases, and 12 bases lay in between. The CDR3 is 13 amino acids. Germline-derived CDR1 and CDR2 are MNHEY and SMNVEV (reference sequence). The CDR3 here is CASSFRGPGEQYF. In DNA form, the CDR3 reads TGTGCCAGCAGTTTTAGAGGGCCGGGCGAGCAGTACTTC.

This chain links TRBV4-1 with TRBJ1-3; D gene unclear. Trimming removed 5 bases at V and 3 bases at J, with 14 bases between. The CDR3 has 15 residues. Germline lookup yields CDR1 MGHRA and CDR2 YSYEKL. The CDR3 reads CASSYSSFSGNTIYF. CDR3 coding DNA: TGCGCCAGCAGCTACTCGAGCTTTAGTGGAAACACCATATATTTT.

As for this clonotype: Without the conserved terminal phenylalanine or tryptophan, this CDR3 likely stems from a read error. V gene TRBV5-6 combines with J gene TRBJ2-1; D unclear. V gave up 4 bases and J gave up 0 bases, with 20 bases separating them. The germline CDR1 and CDR2 sequences are SGHDT and YYEEEE. CDR3 length: 18 residues. CDR3 region: CASSPDLFGRGSYNEQFL. The DNA of the CDR3 is TGTGCCAGCAGCCCGGACCTGTTTGGCAGAGGCTCCTACAATGAGCAGTTCCTC.

V and J are TRBV3-1 and TRBJ1-5; D remains unclear. The V end lost 2 bases, the J end lost 7 bases, and 9 bases lay between the germline ends. The length of the CDR3 is 13 residues. CDR1 is LGHDT and CDR2 is YNNKEL in the germline V gene (reference sequence). As DNA, the CDR3 is TGTGCCAGCAGCCAAAGAAGTGGACAGCCCCAGCATTTT. It is translated as CASSQRSGQPQHF.

This chain connects TRBV6-6 to TRBJ1-5; D remains unclear. Germline CDR1 MNHNY, CDR2 SVGAGI (reference sequence). This CDR3 region has 14 residues. Trimming took 3 bases from V and 4 from J, leaving 10 bases between them. The CDR3 region has the DNA TGTGCCAGCAGTTATCACCACGGGAATCAGCCCCAGCATTTT. Its protein product is CASSYHHGNQPQHF.

This clonotype was observed a handful of times. Written as DNA, the CDR3 is TGTGCTACTACCAACTGGGGGGACACTGAAGCTTTCTTT. It specifies CATTNWGDTEAFF. This rearrangement joins TRBV12-5 to TRBJ1-1, with a tentative D call TRBD1 (5 bases). V lost 10 bases and J 3 bases, leaving 15 bases between the germline ends. CDR1 is LGHNT, CDR2 FRNRAP, per germline. This CDR3 is 13 amino acids long.

This chain links TRBV24-1 with TRBJ2-5; 9 bases are shared with TRBD1. In germline, CDR1 is KGHDR, CDR2 SFDVKD. V was clipped by 5 bases and J by 5 bases; unmatched bases: 5. CDR3 size: 14 residues. The CDR3 DNA reads as TGTGCCACCAGTGGAACCGGGACAGGGGAGACCCAGTACTTC. Translating it yields CATSGTGTGETQYF.

This clonotype showed up just a few times. This chain joins TRBV24-1 and TRBJ2-1; D is undetermined. Germline-derived CDR1 and CDR2 are KGHDR and SFDVKD. The CDR3 contains 13 residues. The V end lost 5 bases, the J end lost 6 bases, and 10 bases lay between the germline ends. CDR3 nucleotides: TGTGCCACCAGTGCCCCTCTATCCAATGAGCAGTTCTTC. It yields the protein CATSAPLSNEQFF.

The chain carries TRBV20-1 and TRBJ2-1; TRBD2 matches at 12 bases. Germline V CDR1 and CDR2: DFQATT, SNEGSKA (reference sequence). The junction had 9 bases not matched to a gene; V was cut back by 7 bases and J by 5 bases. The CDR3 runs to 15 residues. The CDR3 DNA reads TGCAGTGGGGGCCTACTAGCGGGAGGTCACAATGAGCAGTTCTTC. Translated: CSGGLLAGGHNEQFF.

The chain carries TRBV5-1 and TRBJ2-7; D not certain. The CDR3 is 14 residues long. The V and J ends lost 1 base and 0 bases respectively, with 8 bases between them. The germline gives CDR1 SGHRS, CDR2 YFSETQ. The CDR3 DNA follows: TGCGCCAGCAGCTTGCTACATCTCTCCTACGAGCAGTACTTC. Its translation is CASSLLHLSYEQYF.

The chain couples TRBV24-1 to TRBJ2-5; D remains unclear. Deletions cut 1 base from V and 4 bases from J, with 9 bases between. This CDR3 comprises 14 residues. Germline CDR1 reads KGHDR; CDR2 reads SFDVKD. CDR3 residues: CATSDFRPGETQYF. The CDR3 DNA sequence: TGTGCCACCAGTGATTTTAGGCCTGGAGAGACCCAGTACTTC.